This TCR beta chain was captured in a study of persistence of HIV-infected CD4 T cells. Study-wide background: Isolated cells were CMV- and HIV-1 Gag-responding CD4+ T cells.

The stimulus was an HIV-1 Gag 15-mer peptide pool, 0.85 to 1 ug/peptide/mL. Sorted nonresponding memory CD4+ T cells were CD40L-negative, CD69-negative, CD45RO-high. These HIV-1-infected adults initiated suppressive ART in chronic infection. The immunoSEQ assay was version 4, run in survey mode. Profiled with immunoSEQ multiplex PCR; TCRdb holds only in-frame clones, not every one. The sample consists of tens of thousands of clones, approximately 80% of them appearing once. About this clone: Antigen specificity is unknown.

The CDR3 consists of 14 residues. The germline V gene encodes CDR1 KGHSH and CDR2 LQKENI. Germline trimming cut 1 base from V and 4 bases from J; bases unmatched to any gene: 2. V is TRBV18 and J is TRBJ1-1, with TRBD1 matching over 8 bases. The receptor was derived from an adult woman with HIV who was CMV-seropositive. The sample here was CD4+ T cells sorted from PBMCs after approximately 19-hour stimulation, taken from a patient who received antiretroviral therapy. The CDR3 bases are TGTGCCAGCTCACCACAAACAGGGGGCACTGAAGCTTTCTTT. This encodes CASSPQTGGTEAFF.